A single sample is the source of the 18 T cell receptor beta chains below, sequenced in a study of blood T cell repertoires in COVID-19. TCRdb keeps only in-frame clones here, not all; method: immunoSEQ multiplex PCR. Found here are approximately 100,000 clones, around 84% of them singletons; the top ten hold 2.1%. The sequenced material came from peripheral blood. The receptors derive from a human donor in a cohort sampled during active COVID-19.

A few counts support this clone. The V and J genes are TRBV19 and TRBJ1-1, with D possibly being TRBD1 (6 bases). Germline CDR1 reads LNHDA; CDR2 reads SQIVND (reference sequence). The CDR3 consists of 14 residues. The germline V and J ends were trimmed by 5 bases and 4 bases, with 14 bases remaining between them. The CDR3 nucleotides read TGTGCCAGTAGTGTACAGGGAGGGAGCACTGAAGCTTTCTTT. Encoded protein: CASSVQGGSTEAFF.

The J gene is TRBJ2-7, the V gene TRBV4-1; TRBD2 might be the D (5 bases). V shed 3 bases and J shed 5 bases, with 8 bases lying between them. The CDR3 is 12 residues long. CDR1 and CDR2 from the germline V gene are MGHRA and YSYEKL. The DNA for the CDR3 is TGCGCCAGCAGCCAGGGGAGAGACGAGCAGTACTTC. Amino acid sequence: CASSQGRDEQYF.

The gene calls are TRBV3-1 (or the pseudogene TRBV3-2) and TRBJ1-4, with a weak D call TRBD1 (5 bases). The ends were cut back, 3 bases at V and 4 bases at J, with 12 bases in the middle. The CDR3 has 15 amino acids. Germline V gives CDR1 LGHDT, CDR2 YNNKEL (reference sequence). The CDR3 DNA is TGTGCCAGCAGCCAGTCGCAGGGATTTAATGAAAAACTGTTTTTT. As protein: CASSQSQGFNEKLFF.

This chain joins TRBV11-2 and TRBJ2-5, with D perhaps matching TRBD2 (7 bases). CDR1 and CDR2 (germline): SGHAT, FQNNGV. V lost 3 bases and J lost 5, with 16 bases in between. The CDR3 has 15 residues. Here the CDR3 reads CASSFSPGGMETQYF. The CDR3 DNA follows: TGTGCCAGCAGCTTTTCCCCGGGGGGCATGGAGACCCAGTACTTC.

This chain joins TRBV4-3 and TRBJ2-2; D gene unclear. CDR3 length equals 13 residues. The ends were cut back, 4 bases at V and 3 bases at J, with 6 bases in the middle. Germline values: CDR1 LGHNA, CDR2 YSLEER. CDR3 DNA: TGCGCCAGCAGCCCCACGGACACCGGGGAGCTGTTTTTT. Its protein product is CASSPTDTGELFF.

CDR3 in DNA: TGTGCCAGCAGTTACGACAGGCCTATGAACACTGAAGCTTTCTTT. As protein: CASSYDRPMNTEAFF. The rearrangement uses TRBV6-2 or TRBV6-3 and TRBJ1-1; perhaps TRBD1 as D (6 bases). The length of the CDR3 is 15 residues. V gave up 2 bases and J gave up 0 bases, with 10 bases separating them. CDR1 and CDR2 (germline): MNHEY, SVGEGT.

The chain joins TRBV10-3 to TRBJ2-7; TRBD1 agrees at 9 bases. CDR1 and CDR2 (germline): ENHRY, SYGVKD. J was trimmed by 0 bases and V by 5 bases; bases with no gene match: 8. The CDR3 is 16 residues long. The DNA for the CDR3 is TGTGCCATCAGTCCATCGGACAGGGGAACCTCCTACGAGCAGTACTTC. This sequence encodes CAISPSDRGTSYEQYF.

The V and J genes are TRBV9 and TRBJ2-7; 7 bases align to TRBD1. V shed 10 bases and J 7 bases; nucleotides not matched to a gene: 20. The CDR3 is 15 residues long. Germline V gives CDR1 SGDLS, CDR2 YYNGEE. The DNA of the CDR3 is TGTGCCGGCGAAGCCAAGGACAGGAATAGTAAGGAGCAGTACTTC. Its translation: CAGEAKDRNSKEQYF.

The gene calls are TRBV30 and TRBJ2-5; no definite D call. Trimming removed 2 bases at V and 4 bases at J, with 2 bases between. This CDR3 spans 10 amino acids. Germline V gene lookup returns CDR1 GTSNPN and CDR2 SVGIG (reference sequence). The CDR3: CAWSRETQYF. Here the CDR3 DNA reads TGTGCCTGGAGTCGAGAGACCCAGTACTTC.

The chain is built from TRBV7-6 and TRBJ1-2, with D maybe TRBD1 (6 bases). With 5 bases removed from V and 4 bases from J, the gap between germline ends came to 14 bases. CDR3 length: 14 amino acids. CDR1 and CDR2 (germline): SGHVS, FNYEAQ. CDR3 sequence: CASSPTGTSYGYTF. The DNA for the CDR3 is TGTGCCAGCAGCCCAACCGGGACAAGCTATGGCTACACCTTC.

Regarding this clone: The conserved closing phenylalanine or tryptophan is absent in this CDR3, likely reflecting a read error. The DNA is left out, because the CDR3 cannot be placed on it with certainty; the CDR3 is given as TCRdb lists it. The CDR3 sequence is CASSSTSGTGSPFL. The rearrangement uses TRBV7-2 and TRBJ2-7; TRBD1, as called in the table, went unchecked against the DNA. The CDR3 has 14 amino acids, counting both end residues. Germline assignment: CDR1 SGHTA and CDR2 FQGNSA.

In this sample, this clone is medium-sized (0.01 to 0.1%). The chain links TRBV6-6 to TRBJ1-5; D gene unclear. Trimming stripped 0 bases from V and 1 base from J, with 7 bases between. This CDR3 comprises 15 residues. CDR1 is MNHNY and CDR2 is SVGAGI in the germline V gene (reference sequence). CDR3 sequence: CASSYSSGSNQPQHF. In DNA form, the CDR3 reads TGTGCCAGCAGTTACTCAAGTGGCAGCAATCAGCCCCAGCATTTT.

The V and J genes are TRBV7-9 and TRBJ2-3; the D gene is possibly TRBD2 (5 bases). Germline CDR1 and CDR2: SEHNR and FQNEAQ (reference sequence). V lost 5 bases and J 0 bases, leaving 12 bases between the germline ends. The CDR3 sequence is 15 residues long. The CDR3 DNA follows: TGTGCCAGCAGCCCAAGGAGGACTAGCACAGATACGCAGTATTTT. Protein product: CASSPRRTSTDTQYF.

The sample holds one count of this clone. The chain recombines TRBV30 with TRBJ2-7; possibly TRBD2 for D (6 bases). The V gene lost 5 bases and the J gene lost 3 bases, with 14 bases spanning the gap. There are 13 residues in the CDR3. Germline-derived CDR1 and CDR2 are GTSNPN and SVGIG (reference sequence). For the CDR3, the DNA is TGTGCCTGGGGTAGGGACTCCTACTACGAGCAGTACTTC. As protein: CAWGRDSYYEQYF.

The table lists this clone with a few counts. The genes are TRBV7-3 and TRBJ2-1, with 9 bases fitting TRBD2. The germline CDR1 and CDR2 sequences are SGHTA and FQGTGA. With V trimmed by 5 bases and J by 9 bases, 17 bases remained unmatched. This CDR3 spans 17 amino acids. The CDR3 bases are TGTGCCAGCAGCGCCTCCCCCACTAGCGGGCCCCGTGGTGAGCAGTTCTTC. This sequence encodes CASSASPTSGPRGEQFF.

CDR3 sequence (DNA): TGTGCCAGCAGCCGAGGACTAGCGGGAGTGGGTTACGAGCAGTACTTC. Residues: CASSRGLAGVGYEQYF. The V gene is TRBV5-6, the J gene TRBJ2-7, with 13 nucleotides matching TRBD2. The CDR3 is 16 residues long. Germline lookup yields CDR1 SGHDT and CDR2 YYEEEE. V gave up 4 bases and J gave up 4 bases; unmatched junction bases: 8. The full variable domain, completed using reference TRBV5-6 and TRBJ2-7, is DAGVTQSPTHLIKTRGQQVTLRCSPKSGHDTVSWYQQALGQGPQFIFQYYEEEERQRGNFPDRFSGHQFPNYSSELNVNALLLGDSALYLCASSRGLAGVGYEQYFGPGTRLTVT.

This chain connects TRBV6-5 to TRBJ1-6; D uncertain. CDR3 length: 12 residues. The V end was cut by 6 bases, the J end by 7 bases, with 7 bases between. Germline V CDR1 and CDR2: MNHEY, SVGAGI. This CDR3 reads CASRSPNSPLHF. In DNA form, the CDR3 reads TGTGCCAGCAGATCCCCAAATTCACCCCTCCACTTT.

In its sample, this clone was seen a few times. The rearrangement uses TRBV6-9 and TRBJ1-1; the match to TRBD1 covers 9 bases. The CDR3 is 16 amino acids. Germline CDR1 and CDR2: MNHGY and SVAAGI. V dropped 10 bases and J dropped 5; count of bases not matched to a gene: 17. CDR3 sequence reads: CATLTGGPQGETEAFF. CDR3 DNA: TGTGCCACTTTAACAGGGGGCCCCCAGGGAGAGACTGAAGCTTTCTTT.